The clone carrying this TCR beta chain was picked up a small number of times. The antigen is undetermined. This CDR3 has 15 amino acids. The V and J ends lost 8 bases and 5 bases, in that order; junction bases with no gene match: 13. CDR1 and CDR2 (germline): SQVTM, ANQGSEA. For every donor, a draw yielded around 10 milliliters of peripheral blood. Alongside a J-beta primer mix, a sample-barcoded 5' primer served in a second PCR lasting about 7 to 11 cycles. Individual samples furnished no less than 3 million CDR3-containing paired-end reads apiece. TCRdb called the 5' RACE reads again in MiXCR, with one record for every CDR3 protein. This table holds under 2,000,000 distinct CDR3 sequences, around half found once. The entry originates in a study of blood T cells in healthy people across ages. Overall study context: When template switching was applied, about one barcoded beta molecule was captured per two T cells. Study findings and constraints: TCR beta diversity per million T cells fell roughly linearly with age.

The chain combines TRBV29-1 with TRBJ2-1, with 9 positions matching TRBD2. The sample comprised blood. This sequence originates from a middle-aged woman in good health. The CDR3 sequence: CSITPRAGGNNEQFF. CDR3 DNA: TGCAGCATTACCCCCCGAGCGGGGGGAAACAATGAGCAGTTCTTC.